This entry describes one T cell receptor (beta chain). Its antigen remains unknown. The data were produced by immunoSEQ multiplex PCR, yet TCRdb's version contains in-frame clones alone and is incomplete. The profile shows around 44,000 clones, about 79% of them singletons. Germline V gene lookup returns CDR1 LNHDA and CDR2 SQIVND (reference sequence). The CDR3 contains 14 residues. V shed 5 bases and J shed 5 bases, with 15 bases lying between them. The sort gate was single viable CD3+CD4+CD8-CD45RO+ cells for memory CD4+ T cells. This sample was included in a study of memory CD4+ T cells and cytomegalovirus serostatus. About the study: This sample comes from healthy Belgian adults, about nine CMV seropositive, approximately 23 seronegative.

Whole-study results and caveats: Of more than 150 reported CMV TCRbeta sequences, under 70 were found in memory CD4+ repertoires.

The chain joins TRBV19 to TRBJ2-5; D gene ambiguous. The specimen sequenced was memory CD4+ T cells from blood. The clonotype originates from an adult in good health and CMV-seronegative. The CDR3 is CASSPRETRETQYF. The CDR3 region has the DNA TGTGCCAGTAGTCCTAGGGAAACAAGGGAGACCCAGTACTTC.